These T cell receptor beta chains were read from a single sample in a study of cytomegalovirus exposure and HLA in healthy donors. TCRdb's table, derived via immunoSEQ multiplex PCR, lists solely in-frame clones and lacks some. Recorded here are 65,000 to 95,000 clones; the top ten clones represent about 4.2%. The sample comprised PBMCs. Receptor source: a man aged 25-45 years in good health and CMV-seronegative. CDR3s include the opening cysteine and the closing phenylalanine or tryptophan. A D gene is named only where the DNA matches it firmly.

v_gene: TRBV11-3; d_gene: TRBD2; len: 17; j_gene: TRBJ2-3; CDR3aa: CASSFPGLAGSTDTQYF
v_gene: TRBV18; d_gene: TRBD1; len: 15; j_gene: TRBJ2-5; CDR3aa: CASSPPRTGEETQYF
v_gene: TRBV6-5; d_gene: NA; len: 15; j_gene: TRBJ2-1; CDR3aa: CASRWTLSSYNEQFF
v_gene: TRBV6-1; d_gene: NA; len: 15; j_gene: TRBJ1-1; CDR3aa: CASSENRQSNTEAFF
v_gene: TRBV19; d_gene: NA; len: 19; j_gene: TRBJ2-5; CDR3aa: CASSPQTLRGRGEQETQYF
v_gene: TRBV6-1; d_gene: TRBD1; len: 18; j_gene: TRBJ1-5; CDR3aa: CASSEGDRWGVYNQPQHF
v_gene: TRBV6-1; d_gene: NA; len: 15; j_gene: TRBJ1-3; CDR3aa: CASSLVGGSGNTIYF
v_gene: TRBV7-7; d_gene: NA; len: 14; j_gene: TRBJ2-5; CDR3aa: CASSGSGASETQYF
v_gene: TRBV19; d_gene: NA; len: 13; j_gene: TRBJ2-7; CDR3aa: CASSVRLDGEQYF
v_gene: TRBV5-4; d_gene: TRBD2; len: 12; j_gene: TRBJ2-5; CDR3aa: CASSLAGTKKYF
v_gene: TRBV5-1; d_gene: NA; len: 14; j_gene: TRBJ2-5; CDR3aa: CASSLEGLGETQYF
v_gene: TRBV5-4; d_gene: NA; len: 15; j_gene: TRBJ2-2; CDR3aa: CASSLGQEVTGELFF
v_gene: TRBV5-1; d_gene: NA; len: 12; j_gene: TRBJ2-5; CDR3aa: CASSLPGTTQYF
v_gene: TRBV6-1; d_gene: NA; len: 14; j_gene: TRBJ1-2; CDR3aa: CASRPTIANYGYTF
v_gene: TRBV7-2; d_gene: NA; len: 13; j_gene: TRBJ2-7; CDR3aa: CASTSVGIYEQYF
v_gene: TRBV19; d_gene: NA; len: 13; j_gene: TRBJ2-1; CDR3aa: CASSTGFYNEQFF
v_gene: TRBV1; d_gene: NA; len: 15; j_gene: TRBJ2-1; CDR3aa: CTSSPTPSSYNEQFF
v_gene: TRBV28; d_gene: NA; len: 14; j_gene: TRBJ1-4; CDR3aa: CASSFGRRNEKLFF
v_gene: TRBV5-6; d_gene: TRBD1; len: 14; j_gene: TRBJ2-7; CDR3aa: CASSHADREYEQYF
v_gene: TRBV19; d_gene: NA; len: 16; j_gene: TRBJ1-5; CDR3aa: CASQKVGGISNQPQHF
v_gene: TRBV14; d_gene: NA; len: 11; j_gene: TRBJ2-7; CDR3aa: CASSRQDEQYF
v_gene: TRBV7-9; d_gene: NA; len: 13; j_gene: TRBJ1-1; CDR3aa: CASSVGARTEAFF
v_gene: TRBV7-3; d_gene: NA; len: 16; j_gene: TRBJ2-1; CDR3aa: CASSLTVGSSYNEQFF
v_gene: TRBV5-4; d_gene: NA; len: 16; j_gene: TRBJ1-1; CDR3aa: CASSLGGRDINTEAFF
v_gene: TRBV11-3; d_gene: TRBD2; len: 18; j_gene: TRBJ2-3; CDR3aa: CASSSELMTSGRTDTQYF
v_gene: TRBV2; d_gene: NA; len: 17; j_gene: TRBJ1-2; CDR3aa: CASSSSPPPGLNYGYTF
v_gene: TRBV11-3; d_gene: NA; len: 16; j_gene: TRBJ2-1; CDR3aa: CASSLGGSEGYNEQFF
v_gene: TRBV7-3; d_gene: TRBD2; len: 15; j_gene: TRBJ2-3; CDR3aa: CASSLGLAGGDTQYF
v_gene: TRBV19; d_gene: NA; len: 15; j_gene: TRBJ2-5; CDR3aa: CASSILPGGGETQYF
v_gene: TRBV2; d_gene: NA; len: 16; j_gene: TRBJ1-3; CDR3aa: CASSPARGFTGNTIYF
v_gene: TRBV2; d_gene: TRBD2; len: 15; j_gene: TRBJ2-7; CDR3aa: CASSEGAGGVPEQYF
v_gene: TRBV5-1; d_gene: TRBD1; len: 15; j_gene: TRBJ2-2; CDR3aa: CASSLARGLTGELFF
v_gene: TRBV5-1; d_gene: NA; len: 13; j_gene: TRBJ1-2; CDR3aa: CASSQGGRAGYTF
v_gene: TRBV15; d_gene: NA; len: 14; j_gene: TRBJ1-1; CDR3aa: CATSRDRGELEAFF
v_gene: TRBV5-6; d_gene: TRBD1; len: 13; j_gene: TRBJ1-2; CDR3aa: CASSILQGDGYTF
v_gene: TRBV11-3; d_gene: TRBD1; len: 15; j_gene: TRBJ1-2; CDR3aa: CASSPLRTGNYGYTF
v_gene: TRBV5-4; d_gene: TRBD1; len: 16; j_gene: TRBJ1-6; CDR3aa: CASSIGQGAFNSPLHF
v_gene: TRBV19; d_gene: NA; len: 14; j_gene: TRBJ1-1; CDR3aa: CASSTYLVNTEAFF
v_gene: TRBV7-9; d_gene: NA; len: 15; j_gene: TRBJ2-1; CDR3aa: CASSEAGRYDNEQFF
v_gene: TRBV10-3; d_gene: TRBD2; len: 17; j_gene: TRBJ2-3; CDR3aa: CAISGPTSDIDTDTQYF
v_gene: TRBV28; d_gene: NA; len: 12; j_gene: TRBJ1-1; CDR3aa: CASSLSSTEAFF
v_gene: TRBV5-4; d_gene: NA; len: 17; j_gene: TRBJ1-2; CDR3aa: CASSLAGSNPLNYGYTF
v_gene: TRBV28; d_gene: NA; len: 14; j_gene: TRBJ1-5; CDR3aa: CASSFSGFGQPQHF
v_gene: TRBV2; d_gene: NA; len: 13; j_gene: TRBJ2-3; CDR3aa: CASTLDSTDTQYF
v_gene: TRBV7-3; d_gene: TRBD2; len: 16; j_gene: TRBJ2-7; CDR3aa: CASSLMGAGGPYEQYF
v_gene: TRBV4-2; d_gene: NA; len: 13; j_gene: TRBJ2-1; CDR3aa: CASSQIPRDEQFF
v_gene: TRBV18; d_gene: TRBD2; len: 16; j_gene: TRBJ2-5; CDR3aa: CASSPVSGSNVETQYF
v_gene: TRBV29-1; d_gene: TRBD1; len: 13; j_gene: TRBJ1-1; CDR3aa: CSVAGQPNTEAFF
v_gene: TRBV19; d_gene: TRBD1; len: 16; j_gene: TRBJ1-2; CDR3aa: CASSMGTGSSYYGYTF
v_gene: TRBV7-9; d_gene: TRBD1; len: 14; j_gene: TRBJ2-7; CDR3aa: CASSFDRGLYEQYF
v_gene: TRBV6-5; d_gene: NA; len: 15; j_gene: TRBJ2-5; CDR3aa: CASSGGTSGWETQYF
v_gene: TRBV7-6; d_gene: NA; len: 16; j_gene: TRBJ1-4; CDR3aa: CASSLAAGQGGEKLFF
v_gene: TRBV6-5; d_gene: TRBD1; len: 14; j_gene: TRBJ1-6; CDR3aa: CATRGGSYNSPLHF
v_gene: TRBV4-1; d_gene: NA; len: 14; j_gene: TRBJ2-3; CDR3aa: CASSQGTRADTQYF
v_gene: TRBV25-1; d_gene: TRBD1; len: 14; j_gene: TRBJ2-7; CDR3aa: CASSDAGGQDEQYF